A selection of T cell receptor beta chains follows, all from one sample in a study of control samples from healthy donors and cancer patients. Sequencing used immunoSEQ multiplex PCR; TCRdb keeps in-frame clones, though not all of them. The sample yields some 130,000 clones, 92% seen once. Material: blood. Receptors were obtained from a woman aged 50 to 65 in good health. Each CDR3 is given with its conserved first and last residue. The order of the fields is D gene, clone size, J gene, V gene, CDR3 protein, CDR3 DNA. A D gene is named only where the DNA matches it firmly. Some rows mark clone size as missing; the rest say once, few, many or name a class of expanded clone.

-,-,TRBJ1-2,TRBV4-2,CASSQDDQPSYGYTF,TGTGCCAGCAGCCAAGATGACCAACCCTCCTATGGCTACACCTTC
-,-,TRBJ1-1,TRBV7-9,CASSLTDGGTEAFF,TGTGCCAGCAGCCTTACCGACGGAGGAACTGAAGCTTTCTTT
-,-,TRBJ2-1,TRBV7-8,CASSLTADYNEQFF,TGTGCCAGCAGCTTAACGGCAGACTACAATGAGCAGTTCTTC
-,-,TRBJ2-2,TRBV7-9,CASSFNRNTGELFF,TGTGCCAGCAGCTTTAACAGAAACACCGGGGAGCTGTTTTTT
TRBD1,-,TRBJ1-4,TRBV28,CASSLWGQGKLFF,TGTGCCAGCAGTTTATGGGGACAGGGAAAACTGTTTTTT
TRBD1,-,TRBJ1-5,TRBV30,CAWSVRSGGDQPQHF,TGTGCCTGGAGTGTACGGTCAGGGGGAGATCAGCCCCAGCATTTT
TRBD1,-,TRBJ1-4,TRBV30,CAWTKGQWGEKLFF,TGTGCCTGGACTAAGGGACAGTGGGGTGAAAAACTGTTTTTT
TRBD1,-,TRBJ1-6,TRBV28,CASSLDRVDSPLHF,TGTGCCAGCAGTCTAGACAGGGTAGATTCACCCCTCCACTTT
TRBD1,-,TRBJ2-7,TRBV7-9,CASSTPTGQGLYEQYF,TGTGCCAGCAGCACCCCTACGGGACAGGGTCTCTACGAGCAGTACTTC
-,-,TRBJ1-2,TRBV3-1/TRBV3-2,CASSHSYGYTF,TGTGCCAGCAGCCATAGCTATGGCTACACCTTC
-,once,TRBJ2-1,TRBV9,CASSVVPRRVEYNEQFF,TGTGCCAGCAGCGTAGTACCCCGAAGGGTCGAGTACAATGAGCAGTTCTTC
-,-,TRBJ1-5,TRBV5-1,CASSLGAGNQPQHF,TGCGCCAGCAGCTTGGGTGCAGGCAATCAGCCCCAGCATTTT
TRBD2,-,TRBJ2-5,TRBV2,CASRKTGTIQETQYF,TGTGCCAGCAGGAAAACCGGGACTATACAAGAAACCCAGTACTTC
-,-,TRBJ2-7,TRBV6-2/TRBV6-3,CASSYAAYEQYF,TGTGCCAGCAGTTACGCGGCTTACGAGCAGTACTTC
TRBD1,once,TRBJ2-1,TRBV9,CASSRQGVSYNEQFF,TGTGCCAGCAGCCGACAGGGAGTCTCCTACAATGAGCAGTTCTTC
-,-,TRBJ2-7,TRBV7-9,CASSLARQVILPYYEQYF,TGTGCCAGCAGCTTAGCGAGACAGGTGATTCTCCCTTACTACGAGCAGTACTTC
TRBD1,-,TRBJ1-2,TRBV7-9,CASSLEWDRGYGYTF,TGTGCCAGCAGCCTAGAATGGGACAGGGGCTATGGCTACACCTTC
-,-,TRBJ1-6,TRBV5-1,CASSFQGPDNSPLHF,TGCGCCAGCAGCTTCCAGGGGCCCGATAATTCACCCCTCCACTTT
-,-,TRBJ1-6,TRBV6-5,CASSYWRRVNSPLHF,TGTGCCAGCAGTTACTGGCGCAGGGTGAATTCACCCCTCCACTTT
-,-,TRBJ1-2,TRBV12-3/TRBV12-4,CASSFGDYGYTF,TGTGCCAGCAGTTTTGGTGACTATGGCTACACCTTC
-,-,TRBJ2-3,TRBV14,CASSLTSITQYF,TGTGCCAGCAGCCTGACTAGTATAACGCAGTATTTT
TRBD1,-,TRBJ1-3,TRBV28,CASSPGQGISGNTIYF,TGTGCCAGCAGCCCGGGACAGGGAATCTCTGGAAACACCATATATTTT
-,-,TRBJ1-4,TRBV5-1,CASSGMTATNEKLFF,TGCGCCAGCAGCGGAATGACAGCAACTAATGAAAAACTGTTTTTT
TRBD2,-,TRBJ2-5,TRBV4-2,CASSQESGAGGPSGETQYF,TGTGCCAGCAGCCAAGAAAGCGGGGCGGGAGGGCCGTCAGGGGAGACCCAGTACTTC
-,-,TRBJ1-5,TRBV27,CASSPRPNDRISNQPQHF,TGTGCCAGCAGTCCCCGACCGAATGACAGGATTAGCAATCAGCCCCAGCATTTT
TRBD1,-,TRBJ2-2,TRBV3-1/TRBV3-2,CASLKTGGVTGELFF,TGTGCCAGCCTGAAAACAGGGGGCGTCACCGGGGAGCTGTTTTTT
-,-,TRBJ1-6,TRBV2,CASNGAGFYSPLHF,TGTGCCAGCAACGGGGCGGGGTTTTATTCACCCCTCCACTTT
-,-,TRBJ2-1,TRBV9,CASSDRVGTPYNEQFF,TGTGCCAGCAGCGACCGGGTAGGGACACCCTACAATGAGCAGTTCTTC
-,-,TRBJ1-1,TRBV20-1,CSASIGLGEAFF,TGCAGTGCTAGTATTGGGTTGGGTGAAGCTTTCTTT
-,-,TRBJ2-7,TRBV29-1,CSVGRRGDEQYF,TGCAGCGTTGGTAGGAGGGGCGACGAGCAGTACTTC
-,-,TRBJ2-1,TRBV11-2,CASSFPRAYNEQFF,TGTGCCAGCAGCTTTCCAAGGGCCTACAATGAGCAGTTCTTC
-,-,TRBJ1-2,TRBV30,CAWAAGDYGYTF,TGTGCCTGGGCGGCAGGTGACTATGGCTACACCTTC
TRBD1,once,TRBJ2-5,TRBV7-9,CASSYSGTGEETQYF,TGTGCCAGCAGCTACTCCGGGACAGGGGAAGAGACCCAGTACTTC
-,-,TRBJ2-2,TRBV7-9,CASSFTANTGELFF,TGTGCCAGCAGCTTCACAGCGAACACCGGGGAGCTGTTTTTT
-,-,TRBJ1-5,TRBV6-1,CASSEVGGGNQPQHF,TGTGCCAGCAGTGAAGTTGGAGGGGGCAATCAGCCCCAGCATTTT
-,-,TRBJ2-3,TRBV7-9,CASSLLARTASTDTQYF,TGTGCCAGCAGCTTACTGGCCCGGACAGCGAGCACAGATACGCAGTATTTT
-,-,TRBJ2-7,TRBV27,CASSSGQLFEQYF,TGTGCCAGCAGTTCAGGACAGCTCTTCGAGCAGTACTTC
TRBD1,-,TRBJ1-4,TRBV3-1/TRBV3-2,CASSERGRQGPEKLFF,TGTGCCAGCAGCGAAAGGGGAAGACAGGGCCCCGAAAAACTGTTTTTT
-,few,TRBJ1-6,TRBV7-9,CASSLPSGEAAPLHF,TGTGCCAGCAGCTTACCGTCCGGGGAAGCGGCACCCCTCCACTTT
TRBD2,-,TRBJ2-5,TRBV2,CASSAAGGRETQYF,TGTGCCAGCAGTGCGGCGGGAGGGAGGGAGACCCAGTACTTC
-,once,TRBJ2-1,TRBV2,CASMGTPLQFF,TGTGCCAGCATGGGAACCCCCTTGCAGTTCTTC
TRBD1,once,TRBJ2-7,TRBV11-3,CASSLDPGGEQYF,TGTGCCAGCAGCTTAGATCCAGGGGGCGAGCAGTACTTC
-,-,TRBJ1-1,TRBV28,CASSFAGSTEAFF,TGTGCCAGCAGTTTTGCAGGGAGCACTGAAGCTTTCTTT
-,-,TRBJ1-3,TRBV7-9,CASSSLHSGNTIYF,TGTGCCAGCAGCTCTTTACACTCTGGAAACACCATATATTTT